The 6 T cell receptor beta chains in this list originate from one sample, sequenced in a study of identical twins (dated by TCRdb to about 2016). Library preparation was by 5' RACE. The reads were generated on an Illumina HiSeq 2000. TCRdb reworked the public reads: Q25 trimming with fastp, MiXCR clone assembly, productive beta chains retained. Rows are combined by CDR3 protein, so each entry shows the most common genes and DNA. This sample is represented by under 300,000 distinct CDR3 sequences; around an eighth of them were singletons. The biggest ten clones account for approximately 8.2% of the sample. Sequencing input: memory (CD45RO+) T cells sorted from blood. The cell subset or site tag for this specimen amounts to: CD45RO+ enriched T cells. Source of these receptors: a woman between 18 and 29 years old in good health.

The rearrangement uses TRBV30 and TRBJ2-7; TRBD1 is a possible D gene (5 bases). CDR1 GTSNPN and CDR2 SVGIG come from the germline V gene (reference sequence). The CDR3 loop spans 14 amino acids. V shed 4 bases and J shed 5 bases, with 18 bases lying between them. As DNA, the CDR3 is TGTGCCTGGACCAGGTTAGGGGCCGACCACGAGCAGTACTTC. It is translated as CAWTRLGADHEQYF.

Only a few counts were recorded for this clonotype. This chain uses TRBV20-1 with TRBJ2-1; weak D call: TRBD2 (5 bases). Trimming took off 3 bases at V and 0 bases at J, with 12 bases between the two ends. The CDR3 contains 15 residues. The germline V gene has CDR1 DFQATT and CDR2 SNEGSKA (reference sequence). As DNA, the CDR3 is TGCAGTGCTAGGAAACGGGGAAGCTCCTACAATGAGCAGTTCTTC. Protein product: CSARKRGSSYNEQFF.

The chain joins TRBV15 to TRBJ2-7; D could derive from TRBD1 or TRBD2 (6 bases each). The CDR3 is 14 residues long. Germline V gives CDR1 LNHNV, CDR2 YYDKDF (reference sequence). Trimming left V 4 bases short and J 0 bases short, with 10 bases between. This CDR3 is CATSKEGGSYEQYF. The CDR3 coding sequence is TGTGCCACCAGCAAAGAGGGGGGCTCCTACGAGCAGTACTTC.

This chain connects TRBV20-1 to TRBJ2-5; D unresolved. Trimming removed 2 bases from V and 3 bases from J, with 4 bases in between. The CDR3 is 11 amino acids. Per germline, CDR1 DFQATT and CDR2 SNEGSKA (reference sequence). The CDR3 is CSARTKETQYF. CDR3 coding DNA: TGCAGTGCTAGAACGAAAGAGACCCAGTACTTC.

The chain couples TRBV5-1 to TRBJ1-1; D uncertain. CDR3 size: 17 residues. V lost 0 bases and J 4 bases, leaving 19 bases between the germline ends. Germline V gives CDR1 SGHRS, CDR2 YFSETQ. CDR3 sequence: CASSLELTRKGGTEAFF. The DNA of the CDR3 is TGCGCCAGCAGCTTGGAACTAACCCGGAAAGGTGGCACTGAAGCTTTCTTT.

This clonotype was seen ten or more times. The rearrangement uses TRBV6-2 or TRBV6-3 and TRBJ2-3; D is perhaps TRBD2 (5 bases). V was cut by 7 bases and J by 1 base, with 15 bases left in between. CDR3 length: 15 residues. Per the germline V gene, CDR1 is MNHEY and CDR2 is SVGEGT. CDR3 sequence: CASTKEETRTDTQYF. In DNA form, the CDR3 reads TGTGCCAGCACCAAGGAGGAGACACGCACAGATACGCAGTATTTT.